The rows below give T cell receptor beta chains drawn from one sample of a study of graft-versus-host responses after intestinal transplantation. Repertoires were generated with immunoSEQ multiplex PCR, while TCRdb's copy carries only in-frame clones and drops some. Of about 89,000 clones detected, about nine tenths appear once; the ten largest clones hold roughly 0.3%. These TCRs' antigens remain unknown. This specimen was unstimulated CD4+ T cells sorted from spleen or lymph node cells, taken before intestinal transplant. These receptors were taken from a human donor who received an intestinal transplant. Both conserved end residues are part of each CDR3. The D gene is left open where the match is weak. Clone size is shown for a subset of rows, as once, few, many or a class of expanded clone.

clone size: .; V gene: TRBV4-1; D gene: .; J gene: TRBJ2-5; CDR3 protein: CASSQEFTSRGGQETQYF; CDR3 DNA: TGCGCCAGCAGCCAAGAGTTCACTTCGAGGGGCGGGCAAGAGACCCAGTACTTC
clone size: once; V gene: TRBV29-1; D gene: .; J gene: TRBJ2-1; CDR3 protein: CSVEGLSSYNEQFF; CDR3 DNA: TGCAGCGTTGAAGGCCTTAGCTCCTACAATGAGCAGTTCTTC
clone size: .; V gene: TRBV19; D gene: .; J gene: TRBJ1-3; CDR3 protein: CAAVGGGWAGNTIYF; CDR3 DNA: TGTGCCGCCGTGGGGGGCGGTTGGGCTGGAAACACCATATATTTT
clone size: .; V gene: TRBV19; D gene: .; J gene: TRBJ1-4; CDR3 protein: CASGQTTNEKLFF; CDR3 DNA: TGTGCCAGCGGACAGACAACTAATGAAAAACTGTTTTTT
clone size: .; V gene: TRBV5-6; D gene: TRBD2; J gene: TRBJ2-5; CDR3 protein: CASSPPEAGGPKQETQYF; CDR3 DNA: TGTGCCAGCAGCCCACCCGAAGCGGGAGGGCCGAAGCAAGAGACCCAGTACTTC
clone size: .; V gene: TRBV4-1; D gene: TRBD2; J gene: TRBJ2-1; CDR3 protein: CASSQEVAGGRVVFNNEQFF; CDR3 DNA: TGCGCCAGCAGCCAAGAGGTAGCGGGAGGGCGGGTTGTCTTCAACAATGAGCAGTTCTTC
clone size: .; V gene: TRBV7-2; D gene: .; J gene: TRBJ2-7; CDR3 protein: CASSRRDSDSYEQYF; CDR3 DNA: TGTGCCAGCAGCCGCCGGGACTCCGACTCCTACGAGCAGTACTTC
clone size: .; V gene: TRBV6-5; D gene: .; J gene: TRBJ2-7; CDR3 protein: CASSPDLLRAYEQYF; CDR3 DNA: TGTGCCAGCAGCCCTGACTTACTTCGCGCCTACGAGCAGTACTTC
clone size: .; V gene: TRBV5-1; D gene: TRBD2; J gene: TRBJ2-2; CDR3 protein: CASRLTSGLNTGELFF; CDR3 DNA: TGCGCCAGCCGCCTAACTAGCGGTTTGAACACCGGGGAGCTGTTTTTT
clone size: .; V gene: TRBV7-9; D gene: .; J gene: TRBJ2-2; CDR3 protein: CASSAYGELFF; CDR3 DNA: TGTGCCAGCAGCGCGTACGGGGAGCTGTTTTTT
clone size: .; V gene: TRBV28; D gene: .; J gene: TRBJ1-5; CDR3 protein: CASSFGPGHQPQHF; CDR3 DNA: TGTGCCAGCAGTTTTGGGCCGGGACATCAGCCCCAGCATTTT
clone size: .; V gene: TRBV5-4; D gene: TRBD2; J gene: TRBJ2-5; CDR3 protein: CASSLSPGGYGETQYF; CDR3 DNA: TGTGCCAGCAGCTTGTCTCCGGGAGGGTATGGAGAGACCCAGTACTTC
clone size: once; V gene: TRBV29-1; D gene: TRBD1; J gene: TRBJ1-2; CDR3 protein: CSVGDRANYGYTF; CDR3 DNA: TGCAGCGTGGGGGACAGAGCTAACTATGGCTACACCTTC
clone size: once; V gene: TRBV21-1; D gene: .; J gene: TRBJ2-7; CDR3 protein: CASSKEGRSREGEQYF; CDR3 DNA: TGTGCCAGCAGCAAAGAAGGGCGCTCGAGGGAGGGAGAGCAGTACTTC
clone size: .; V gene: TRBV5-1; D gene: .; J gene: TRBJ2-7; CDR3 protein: CASSFAHEQYF; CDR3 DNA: TGCGCCAGCAGCTTTGCCCACGAGCAGTACTTC
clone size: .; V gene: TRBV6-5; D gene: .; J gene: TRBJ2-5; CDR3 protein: CASSAGRGVQETQYF; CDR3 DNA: TGTGCCAGCAGTGCCGGCAGGGGTGTACAAGAGACCCAGTACTTC
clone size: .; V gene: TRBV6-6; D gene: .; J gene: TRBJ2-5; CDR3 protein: CASSAPKGEYF; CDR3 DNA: TGTGCCAGCAGCGCCCCAAAGGGGGAGTACTTC
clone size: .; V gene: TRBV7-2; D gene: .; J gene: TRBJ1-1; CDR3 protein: CASSPRLRQRNTEAFF; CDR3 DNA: TGTGCCAGCAGCCCTCGTTTGCGGCAGCGGAACACTGAAGCTTTCTTT
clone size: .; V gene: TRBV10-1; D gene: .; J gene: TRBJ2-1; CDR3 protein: CASSESGGGTYNEQFF; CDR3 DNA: TGCGCCAGCAGTGAGTCGGGTGGAGGGACCTACAATGAGCAGTTCTTC
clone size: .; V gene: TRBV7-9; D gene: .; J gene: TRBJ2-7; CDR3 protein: CASGPIRPVSYEQYF; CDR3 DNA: TGTGCCAGCGGCCCTATCAGACCGGTCTCCTACGAGCAGTACTTC
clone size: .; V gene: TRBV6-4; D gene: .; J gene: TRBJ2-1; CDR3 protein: CASSGGSGSYNEQFF; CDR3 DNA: TGTGCCAGCAGTGGTGGGAGTGGCTCCTACAATGAGCAGTTCTTC
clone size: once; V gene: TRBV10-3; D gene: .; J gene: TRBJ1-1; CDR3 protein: CAISRQGTNTEAFF; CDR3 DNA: TGTGCCATCAGTCGACAAGGGACGAACACTGAAGCTTTCTTT
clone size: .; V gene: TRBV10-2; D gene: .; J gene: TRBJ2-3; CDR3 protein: CASSGAGGTDTQYF; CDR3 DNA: TGCGCCAGCAGTGGGGCAGGAGGCACAGATACGCAGTATTTT
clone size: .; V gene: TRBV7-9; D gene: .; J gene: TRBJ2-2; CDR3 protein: CASSLDLNTGELFF; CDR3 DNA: TGTGCCAGCAGCCTCGACTTGAACACCGGGGAGCTGTTTTTT
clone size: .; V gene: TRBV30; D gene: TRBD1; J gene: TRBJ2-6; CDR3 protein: CAWTPGTGGGLLGANVLTF; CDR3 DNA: TGTGCCTGGACCCCCGGGACAGGGGGTGGCTTACTTGGGGCCAACGTCCTGACTTTC
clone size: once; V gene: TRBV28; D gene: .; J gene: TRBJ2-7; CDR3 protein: CASSRNLASIYEQYF; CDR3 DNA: TGTGCCAGCAGCCGCAACCTGGCTAGCATCTACGAGCAGTACTTC
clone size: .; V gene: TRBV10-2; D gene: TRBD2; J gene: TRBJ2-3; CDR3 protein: CASNGLAGAPFSTDTQYF; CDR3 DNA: TGCGCCAGCAACGGACTAGCGGGAGCTCCTTTTAGCACAGATACGCAGTATTTT
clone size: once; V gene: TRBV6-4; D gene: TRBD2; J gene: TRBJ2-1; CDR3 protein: CASSDLGRGGYNEQFF; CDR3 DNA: TGTGCCAGCAGTGACTTAGGGAGGGGCGGCTACAATGAGCAGTTCTTC
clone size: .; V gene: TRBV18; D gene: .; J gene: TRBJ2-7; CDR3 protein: CASSYREGTYEQYF; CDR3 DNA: TGTGCCAGCTCATACAGGGAGGGGACCTACGAGCAGTACTTC
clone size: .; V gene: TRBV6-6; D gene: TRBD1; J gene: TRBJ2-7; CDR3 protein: CASNPDRITYEQYF; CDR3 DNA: TGTGCCAGCAACCCGGACAGGATAACCTACGAGCAGTACTTC
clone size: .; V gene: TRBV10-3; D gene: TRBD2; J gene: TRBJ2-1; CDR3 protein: CAISGPITGGRNEQFF; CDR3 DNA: TGTGCCATCAGTGGTCCTATAACGGGAGGTAGGAATGAGCAGTTCTTC
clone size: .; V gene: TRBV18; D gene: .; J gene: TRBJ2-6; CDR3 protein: CASSPLKRSGANVLTF; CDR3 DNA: TGTGCCAGCTCACCCCTTAAGCGCTCTGGGGCCAACGTCCTGACTTTC
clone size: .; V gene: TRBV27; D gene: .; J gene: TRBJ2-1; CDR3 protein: CASSLRAVYYSYNEQFF; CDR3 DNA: TGTGCCAGCAGTTTAAGGGCTGTCTATTACTCCTACAATGAGCAGTTCTTC
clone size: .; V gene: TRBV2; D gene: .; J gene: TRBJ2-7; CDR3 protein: CASRDDSEQYF; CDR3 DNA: TGTGCCAGCAGGGATGACAGCGAGCAGTACTTC
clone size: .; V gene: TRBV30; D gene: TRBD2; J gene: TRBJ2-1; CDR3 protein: CAWIGTSGRSNEQFF; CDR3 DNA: TGTGCCTGGATAGGGACTAGCGGGAGAAGCAATGAGCAGTTCTTC
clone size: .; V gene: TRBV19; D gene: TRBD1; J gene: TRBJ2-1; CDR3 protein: CASSRTGGGSYNEQFF; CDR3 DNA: TGTGCCAGTAGTAGGACAGGGGGCGGCTCCTACAATGAGCAGTTCTTC
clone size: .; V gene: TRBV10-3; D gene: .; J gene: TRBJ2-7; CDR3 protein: CAISRGSSYEQYF; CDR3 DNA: TGTGCCATCAGTCGAGGGAGCTCCTACGAGCAGTACTTC
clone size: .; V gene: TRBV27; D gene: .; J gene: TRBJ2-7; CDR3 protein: CASSLTLASYEQYF; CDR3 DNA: TGTGCCAGCAGTTTGACTCTGGCGTCCTACGAGCAGTACTTC
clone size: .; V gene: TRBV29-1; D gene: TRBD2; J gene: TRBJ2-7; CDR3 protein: CSEPGLAKLDPYEQYF; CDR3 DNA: TGCAGCGAACCGGGACTAGCAAAGTTGGATCCGTACGAGCAGTACTTC
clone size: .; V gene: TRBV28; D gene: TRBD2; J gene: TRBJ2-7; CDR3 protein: CASLEDGRTPYEQYF; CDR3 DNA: TGTGCCAGCCTCGAAGACGGGAGGACTCCCTACGAGCAGTACTTC
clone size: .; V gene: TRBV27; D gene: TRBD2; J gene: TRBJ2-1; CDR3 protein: CASSYRPGLAAYNEQFF; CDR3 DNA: TGTGCCAGCAGTTACCGACCGGGACTAGCGGCCTACAATGAGCAGTTCTTC
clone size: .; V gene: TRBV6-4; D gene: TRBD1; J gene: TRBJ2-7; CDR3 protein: CASSERDRVPKSSYEQYF; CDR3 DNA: TGTGCCAGCAGTGAGAGGGACAGGGTTCCGAAGAGCTCCTACGAGCAGTACTTC
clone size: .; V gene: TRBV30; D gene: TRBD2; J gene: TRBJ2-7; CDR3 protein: CAWSGTSGSSYEQYF; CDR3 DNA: TGTGCCTGGAGTGGGACTAGCGGGAGCTCCTACGAGCAGTACTTC
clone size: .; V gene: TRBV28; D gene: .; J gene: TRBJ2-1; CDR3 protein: CASSLPGFYNEQFF; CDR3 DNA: TGTGCCAGCAGTTTGCCAGGATTCTACAATGAGCAGTTCTTC
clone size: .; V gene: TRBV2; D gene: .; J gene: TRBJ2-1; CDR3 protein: CASSEISPGEQFF; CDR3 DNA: TGTGCCAGCAGTGAAATTAGCCCTGGTGAGCAGTTCTTC
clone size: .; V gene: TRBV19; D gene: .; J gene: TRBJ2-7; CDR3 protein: CASSEMHRYEQYF; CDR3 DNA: TGTGCCAGTAGTGAAATGCACAGGTACGAGCAGTACTTC
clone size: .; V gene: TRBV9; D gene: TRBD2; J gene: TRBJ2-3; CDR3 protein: CASSVVSLGGSTDTQYF; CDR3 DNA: TGTGCCAGCAGCGTAGTTTCACTTGGCGGGAGTACAGATACGCAGTATTTT
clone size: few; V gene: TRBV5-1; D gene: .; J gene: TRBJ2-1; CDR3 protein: CASSVTVASRGFF; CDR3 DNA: TGCGCCAGCAGCGTAACGGTAGCTTCCAGGGGGTTCTTC
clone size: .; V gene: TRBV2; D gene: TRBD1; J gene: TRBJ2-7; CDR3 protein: CASSEAVDRGNSYEQYF; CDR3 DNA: TGTGCCAGCAGTGAAGCGGTAGACAGGGGAAACTCCTACGAGCAGTACTTC
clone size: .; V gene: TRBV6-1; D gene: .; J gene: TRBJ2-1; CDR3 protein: CASSGDRLVGFNEQFF; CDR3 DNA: TGTGCCAGCAGTGGGGACCGACTAGTGGGATTCAATGAGCAGTTCTTC
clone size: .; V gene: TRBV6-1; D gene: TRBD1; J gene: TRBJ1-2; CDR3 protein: CASSDLDRANYGYTF; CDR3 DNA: TGTGCCAGCAGTGACCTGGACAGGGCTAACTATGGCTACACCTTC
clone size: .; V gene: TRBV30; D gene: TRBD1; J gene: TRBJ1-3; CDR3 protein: CAWRAGGSWGNTIYF; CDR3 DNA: TGTGCCTGGAGGGCAGGGGGAAGTTGGGGAAACACCATATATTTT
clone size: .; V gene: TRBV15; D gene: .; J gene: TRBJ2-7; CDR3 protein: CATSREGVGYEQYF; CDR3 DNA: TGTGCCACCAGCAGAGAAGGCGTCGGCTACGAGCAGTACTTC
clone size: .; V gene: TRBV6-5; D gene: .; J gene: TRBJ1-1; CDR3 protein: CASSYSRQGYTEAFF; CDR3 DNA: TGTGCCAGCAGTTACTCGCGCCAGGGGTACACTGAAGCTTTCTTT
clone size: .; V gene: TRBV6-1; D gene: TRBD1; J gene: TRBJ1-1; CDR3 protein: CASTPTGGTEAFF; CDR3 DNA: TGTGCCAGCACCCCGACAGGGGGCACTGAAGCTTTCTTT
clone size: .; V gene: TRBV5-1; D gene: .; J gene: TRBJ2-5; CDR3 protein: CASSLAAGVGETQYF; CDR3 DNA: TGCGCCAGCAGCTTGGCAGCTGGTGTCGGGGAGACCCAGTACTTC
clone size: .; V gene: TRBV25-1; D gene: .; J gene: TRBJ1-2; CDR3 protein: CASSESGENYGYTF; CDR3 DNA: TGTGCCAGCAGTGAATCGGGAGAGAACTATGGCTACACCTTC
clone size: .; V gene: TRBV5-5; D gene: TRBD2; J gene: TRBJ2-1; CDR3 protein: CASSLATGLAGSNEQFF; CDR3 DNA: TGTGCCAGCAGCTTGGCCACGGGACTAGCGGGATCCAATGAGCAGTTCTTC
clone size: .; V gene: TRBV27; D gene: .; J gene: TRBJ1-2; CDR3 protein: CASSPRRDLYGYTF; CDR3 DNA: TGTGCCAGCAGTCCCCGCCGGGACCTCTATGGCTACACCTTC